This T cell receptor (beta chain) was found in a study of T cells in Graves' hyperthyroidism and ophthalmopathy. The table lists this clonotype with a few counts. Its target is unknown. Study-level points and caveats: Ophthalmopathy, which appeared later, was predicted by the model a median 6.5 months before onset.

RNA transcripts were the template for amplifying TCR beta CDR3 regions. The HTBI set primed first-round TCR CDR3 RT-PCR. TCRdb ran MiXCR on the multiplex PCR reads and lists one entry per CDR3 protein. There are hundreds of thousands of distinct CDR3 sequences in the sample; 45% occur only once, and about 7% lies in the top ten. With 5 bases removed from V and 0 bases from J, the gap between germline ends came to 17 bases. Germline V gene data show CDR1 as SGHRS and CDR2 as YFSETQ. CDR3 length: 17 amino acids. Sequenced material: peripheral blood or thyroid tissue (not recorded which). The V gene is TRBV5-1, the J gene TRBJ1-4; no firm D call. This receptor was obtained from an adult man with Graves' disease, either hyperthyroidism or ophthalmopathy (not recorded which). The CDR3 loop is CASRQGSPPATNEKLFF. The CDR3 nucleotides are TGCGCCAGCAGACAAGGGTCACCCCCTGCAACTAATGAAAAACTGTTTTTT. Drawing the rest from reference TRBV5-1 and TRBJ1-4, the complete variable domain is KAGVTQTPRYLIKTRGQQVTLSCSPISGHRSVSWYQQTPGQGLQFLFEYFSETQRNKGNFPGRFSGRQFSNSRSEMNVSTLELGDSALYLCASRQGSPPATNEKLFFGSGTQLSVL.